Detailed here is one T cell receptor (beta chain). The antigen it binds to is not known. No base quality information exists; no much larger clone differs at one position. From the cysteine through the phenylalanine, the CDR3 covers 16 amino acids. Left in the record is the CDR3 DNA by itself, 48 bases read in frame from the first base. The germline ends are 16 bases apart after V is trimmed by 5 bases and J by 0 bases. CDR1 SGHNT and CDR2 YYREEE are derived from the germline V gene (reference sequence). This sample stems from a study of human T cells and chemical hapten exposure (dated by TCRdb to the early 2020s). About the investigation overall: For sensitization, 2% DPC in acetone was applied to a 2 cm by 2 cm area of upper inner arm skin. This study followed changes in the peripheral blood TCR repertoire in vivo during primary and secondary sensitization of alopecia patients to the hapten diphenylcyclopropenone (DPC). Throughout the study period of 20 to 25 weeks, patients also received therapeutic DPC doses to the scalp every week. Blood was sampled from patients pre-sensitization (week 0) and at 2, 6 and about 24 weeks after DPC sensitization. Libraries were pooled for sequencing, and variation in per-sample TCR yields was attributed mainly to small differences in library volumes within the pool. Alopecia areata with under or over 50% scalp involvement, alopecia totalis and alopecia universalis were represented in the patient cohort, which was mostly female. Patch testing was done on the upper back using Finn chambers containing 0.01% DPC, and results were scored after 6 days according to International Contact Dermatitis Research Group standards. Twenty-nine alopecia patients gave blood for TCR sequencing at one to four time points (pre-sensitization, 2, 6 and 24 weeks). On the study overall, not on this receptor specifically: No change with DPC sensitization was found in the number of TCRs above 1 in 1000 frequency, and no evidence of global repertoire structure alterations was found. After repeated subsampling, the strength of the expansion versus patch-test correlation and the threshold at which it became significant changed. A positive correlation was found between the number of PT1 expanded TCRs and patch test score, with significance reached at thresholds 8, 16 and 32 but not 4. Significantly more large CDR3 similarity clusters were formed by expanded TCRs than by pre-sensitization or healthy control sets, consistent with antigen-driven responses. Because all patients had alopecia, a presumed autoimmune disease, the immune response of the patients might differ from that of healthy individuals.

The method behind the library was RACE. Sequencing used a NextSeq 500. During library preparation, unique molecular identifiers were attached to individual cDNA molecules so that TCRs could be counted quantitatively and reproducibly. Both TCR alpha and TCR beta chains were sequenced from each blood RNA sample. Per the original workflow: The median number of TCRs per sample was over 85,000, ranging from roughly 23,224 to 690,600. The Decombinator software suite was used to annotate V, J and CDR3 in the TCR reads. For PS versus PT1 abundance plots, all samples were subsampled to the same number of TCRs (28,000). Expanded TCRs were defined as absent before sensitization and observed at least eight times at the 2-week time point. The public reads were quality trimmed at Q25 with fastp and then assembled into clones with MiXCR by TCRdb, keeping productive beta chains. Here each entry gathers all rows of one CDR3 protein and keeps the most common genes and DNA. The V and J calls and clone size are TCRdb's, not the authors'. This sample has about 85,000 distinct CDR3 sequences in its table, and 6.5% to 10% of those were observed once. Approximately 2.8% of the sample rests with the top ten.

The time point label corresponds to: pre-sensitization, week 0. Sample treatment or condition, as interpreted from the label and publication: therapeutic diphenylcyclopropenone sensitization with weekly scalp DPC. At each patch-test visit, blood was drawn before the patch test was applied. Patients were considered eligible if aged 18 to 70, diagnosed with alopecia and deemed suitable for DPC therapy, and patients were excluded if pregnant. Total RNA was extracted from unfractionated whole blood that had been collected in Tempus Blood RNA tubes. The sequence came from a man in his forties with alopecia areata. Some clones in this sample may be carry-over from other donors' samples. The chain was built from TRBV5-4 and TRBJ2-3; the D call is possibly TRBD1 or TRBD2, each sharing 5 bases. The sample in question was whole blood, obtained in connection with sensitization to the hapten diphenylcyclopropenone (DPC). The CDR3 is CASSYRTLTSTDTQYF. Read as DNA, the sequence is TGTGCCAGCAGTTACAGGACTCTTACTAGCACAGATACGCAGTATTTT.